These 4 T cell receptor beta chains originate from one sample sequenced in a study of identical twins. Each CDR3 protein gets one entry after TCRdb re-called the 5' RACE reads with MiXCR. The sample holds 300,000 to 350,000 distinct CDR3 sequences, over 9% seen once. These data also formed part of another study, on yellow fever vaccine responses in identical twins.

What was sequenced was CD8+ T cells sorted from blood. Receptor source: a woman under 30 in good health.

V usage is TRBV7-9 and J usage is TRBJ1-5; D gene unclear. CDR1 is SEHNR, CDR2 FQNEAQ, per germline (reference sequence). The V end lost 3 bases, the J end lost 3 bases, and 3 bases lay between the germline ends. The CDR3 loop spans 12 amino acids. The CDR3 DNA follows: TGTGCCAGCAGCTTTGACAATCAGCCCCAGCATTTT. As protein: CASSFDNQPQHF.

This clonotype appeared once. The chain joins TRBV5-1 to TRBJ1-2; weak D call: TRBD1 (5 bases). The CDR3 consists of 16 residues. Germline-derived CDR1 and CDR2 are SGHRS and YFSETQ. V was trimmed by 0 bases and J by 6 bases, leaving 18 bases between them. The CDR3 coding sequence is TGCGCCAGCAGCTTGGTTAGTTGGCAGGGATTTGATGGCTACACCTTC. Protein product: CASSLVSWQGFDGYTF.

This clonotype has a handful of counts. The rearrangement links TRBV4-2 to TRBJ1-2; D gene unclear. Trimming took off 4 bases at V and 0 bases at J, with 9 bases between the two ends. The CDR3 loop spans 14 amino acids. Germline CDR1 reads LGHNA; CDR2 reads YNFKEQ. The CDR3, as DNA: TGTGCCAGCAGCCCCGACACAGCTAACTATGGCTACACCTTC. This sequence encodes CASSPDTANYGYTF.

A few counts support this clonotype. The chain recombines TRBV4-1 with TRBJ2-5; 7 bases are a match to TRBD2. V was clipped by 1 base and J by 5 bases; unmatched bases: 7. Germline CDR1 and CDR2: MGHRA and YSYEKL. The CDR3 is 15 residues long. CDR3 in DNA: TGCGCCAGCAGCCAAGGTTGGGGGGGATCGGAGACCCAGTACTTC. Translated: CASSQGWGGSETQYF.